The next 31 T cell receptor beta chains were all read from a single sample in a study of tissue T cells after allogeneic stem cell transplantation. Using immunoSEQ multiplex PCR, the repertoire was profiled, and TCRdb retains in-frame clones only, with some absent. There are approximately 300 clones in the sample; less than 60% occur only once, and 54% lies in the top ten. Sample: ascending colon tissue, taken at autopsy. These receptors were taken from a female patient between 40 and 69 years old with steroid-refractory graft-versus-host disease after an allogeneic stem cell transplant. Some T cells may be the graft donor's.

By share, this clone ranks as large. The rearrangement joins TRBV30 to TRBJ2-7; D not resolved. Trimming took 0 bases from V and 9 from J, leaving 9 bases between them. From germline, CDR1 is GTSNPN and CDR2 SVGIG (reference sequence). This CDR3 is 11 amino acids long. This CDR3 is CAWSVRFVQYF. The DNA for the CDR3 is TGTGCCTGGAGTGTACGGTTCGTGCAGTACTTC. The full variable domain, completed using reference TRBV30 and TRBJ2-7, is SQTIHQWPATLVQPVGSPLSLECTVEGTSNPNLYWYRQAAGRGLQLLFYSVGIGQISSEVPQNLSASRPQDRQFILSSKKLLLSDSGFYLCAWSVRFVQYFGPGTRLTVT.

This chain links TRBV19 with TRBJ1-5; the D gene is possibly TRBD1 (5 bases). Looked up from germline, CDR1 is LNHDA and CDR2 is SQIVND (reference sequence). CDR3 length: 15 amino acids. V was shortened by 6 bases and J by 6 bases, with 18 bases between the two germline ends. The CDR3 nucleotides read TGTGCCAGTAGCAAAGACAGTACCCAACTTCAGCCCCAGCATTTT. It translates to CASSKDSTQLQPQHF.

This clone is judged hyperexpanded. This sequence joins TRBV10-3 and TRBJ1-1; the match to TRBD1 covers 8 bases. The V segment lost 3 bases and the J segment 1 base; nucleotides outside the gene matches: 4. The CDR3 length is 15 residues. CDR1 and CDR2 from the germline V gene are ENHRY and SYGVKD. The CDR3 DNA is TGTGCCATCAGTGAAGCCGGGACAGGGAACACTGAAGCTTTCTTT. It translates to CAISEAGTGNTEAFF.

This sequence joins TRBV18 and TRBJ1-5; D remains unclear. V dropped 4 bases and J dropped 3 bases, with 7 bases sitting between them. Germline assignment: CDR1 KGHSH and CDR2 LQKENI. The CDR3 loop spans 13 amino acids. The CDR3 spells CASSLQDNQPQHF. The CDR3 DNA reads TGTGCCAGCTCACTTCAGGACAATCAGCCCCAGCATTTT. Looking up the rest from reference TRBV18 and TRBJ1-5 gives the full variable domain: NAGVMQNPRHLVRRRGQEARLRCSPMKGHSHVYWYRQLPEEGLKFMVYLQKENIIDESGMPKERFSAEFPKEGPSILRIQQVVRGDSAAYFCASSLQDNQPQHFGDGTRLSIL.

This chain joins TRBV5-1 and TRBJ1-1; 7 bases align to TRBD1. The germline V gene encodes CDR1 SGHRS and CDR2 YFSETQ. J was trimmed by 0 bases and V by 4 bases; bases with no gene match: 3. CDR3 length: 14 amino acids. CDR3 protein: CASSRGQMNTEAFF. The CDR3 DNA reads as TGCGCCAGCAGCCGGGGACAGATGAACACTGAAGCTTTCTTT.

The rearrangement uses TRBV5-1 and TRBJ2-7; D is unresolved. The CDR3 has 13 amino acids. CDR1 and CDR2 from the germline V gene are SGHRS and YFSETQ. The V end was cut by 2 bases, the J end by 3 bases, with 9 bases between. CDR3 sequence reads: CASSFGWDYEQYF. The CDR3 DNA follows: TGCGCCAGCAGCTTTGGATGGGACTACGAGCAGTACTTC.

This clone is large in the sample. This chain links TRBV5-1 with TRBJ1-1; D gene ambiguous. This CDR3 has 13 residues. V was clipped by 2 bases and J by 11 bases, with 16 bases between them. CDR1 and CDR2 from the germline V gene are SGHRS and YFSETQ. The CDR3: CASSLIPRRDAFF. CDR3 bases: TGCGCCAGCAGCTTAATTCCCCGACGTGATGCTTTCTTT.

By sample share, this clone is large. The chain combines TRBV7-6 with TRBJ1-4; tentative D call: TRBD1 (6 bases). The V end lost 1 base, the J end lost 4 bases, and 16 bases lay between the germline ends. Germline loops: CDR1 SGHVS, CDR2 FNYEAQ. The CDR3 has 17 amino acids. The CDR3 is CASSLGSGGANNEKLFF. CDR3 bases: TGTGCCAGCAGCTTAGGCTCGGGGGGCGCAAATAATGAAAAACTGTTTTTT.

The chain carries TRBV6-5 and TRBJ1-4; D is unclear. V dropped 7 bases and J dropped 7 bases, with 13 bases sitting between them. Germline V CDR1 and CDR2: MNHEY, SVGAGI. The CDR3 is made up of 13 amino acids. CDR3 in DNA: TGTGCCAGCAATATTAGACTGGGTGAAAAACTGTTTTTT. This translates into CASNIRLGEKLFF.

This chain joins TRBV4-2 and TRBJ2-7; TRBD2 agrees at 8 bases. Trimming at V came to 4 bases and at J to 3 bases, leaving 11 bases not matched to a gene. The CDR3 loop spans 16 amino acids. Germline CDR1 and CDR2: LGHNA and YNFKEQ. CDR3 sequence reads: CASSLLSGGTFYEQYF. CDR3 coding DNA: TGTGCCAGCAGCCTTTTAAGCGGGGGTACTTTCTACGAGCAGTACTTC.

V usage is TRBV9 and J usage is TRBJ2-5, with D possibly TRBD2 on 6 matching bases. The germline V gene encodes CDR1 SGDLS and CDR2 YYNGEE. This CDR3 is 15 amino acids long. V was clipped by 0 bases and J by 4 bases, with 13 bases between them. In DNA, the CDR3 is TGTGCCAGCAGCGTAGGCGGGGCCCAGGGAGAGACCCAGTACTTC. Amino acid sequence: CASSVGGAQGETQYF. The variable domain in full, with the rest retrieved from reference TRBV9 and TRBJ2-5, is DSGVTQTPKHLITATGQRVTLRCSPRSGDLSVYWYQQSLDQGLQFLIQYYNGEERAKGNILERFSAQQFPDLHSELNLSSLELGDSALYFCASSVGGAQGETQYFGPGTRLLVL.

This chain links TRBV7-2 with TRBJ2-3; a possible D gene is TRBD2 (6 bases). In germline, CDR1 is SGHTA, CDR2 FQGNSA. The CDR3 is 15 residues long. V lost 2 bases and J lost 10, with 19 bases in between. CDR3 DNA sequence: TGTGCCAGCAGCTTATTCGGGACTTCGTTTCTGTCGCAGTATTTT. It translates to CASSLFGTSFLSQYF.

This clone appeared a few times. The chain links TRBV11-2 to TRBJ2-1, with 14 nucleotides matching TRBD2. Trimming cost V 3 bases and J 9 bases; bases outside gene matches: 4. This CDR3 is 15 amino acids long. Germline lookup yields CDR1 SGHAT and CDR2 FQNNGV. In DNA, the CDR3 is TGTGCCAGCAGCTTGGGGACTAGCGGGAGTGTTGAGCAGTTCTTC. Translation: CASSLGTSGSVEQFF.

The chain recombines TRBV6-5 with TRBJ1-5; D is possibly TRBD1 (5 bases). V was trimmed by 4 bases and J by 0 bases, leaving 10 bases between them. The CDR3 is 15 residues long. Germline CDR1 reads MNHEY; CDR2 reads SVGAGI. The CDR3 loop is CASSLDIYSNQPQHF. CDR3 DNA: TGTGCCAGCAGTTTGGACATCTATAGCAATCAGCCCCAGCATTTT.

This sequence joins TRBV4-2 and TRBJ1-4, with 7 bases matching TRBD1. The germline V gene has CDR1 LGHNA and CDR2 YNFKEQ. V trimming: 8 bases; J trimming: 7 bases; junction bases outside the gene matches: 7. The CDR3 totals 13 residues. The CDR3 sequence is CASGRQGREKLFF. As DNA, the CDR3 is TGTGCCAGCGGGCGACAGGGCCGTGAAAAACTGTTTTTT.

The CDR3 loop is CASSVLKTQYF. The DNA of the CDR3 is TGTGCCAGCAGCGTATTAAAGACCCAGTACTTC. The gene calls are TRBV7-2 and TRBJ2-5, with no clear D. V lost 5 bases, J lost 6 bases, and 7 bases lay in between. There are 11 residues in the CDR3. Per the germline V gene, CDR1 is SGHTA and CDR2 is FQGNSA.

This chain uses TRBV4-1 with TRBJ1-4; 7 nucleotides line up with TRBD1. Germline trimming cut 6 bases from V and 8 bases from J; bases unmatched to any gene: 12. Germline lookup yields CDR1 MGHRA and CDR2 YSYEKL. The CDR3 is 15 residues long. CDR3 region: CASSYIQGRAEKLFF. The CDR3 DNA is TGCGCCAGCAGTTATATACAGGGGCGAGCGGAAAAACTGTTTTTT.

The CDR3: CASSIGQGARGGYTF. CDR3 in DNA: TGTGCCAGTAGTATAGGACAGGGGGCAAGGGGTGGCTACACCTTC. The rearrangement joins TRBV19 to TRBJ1-2, with 10 bases lining up with TRBD1. CDR1 is LNHDA and CDR2 is SQIVND in the germline V gene (reference sequence). The CDR3 runs to 15 residues. V shed 1 base and J 7 bases; nucleotides not matched to a gene: 6.

The V and J genes are TRBV7-9 and TRBJ2-2; TRBD1 matches at 8 bases. The CDR3 sequence is 18 residues long. Germline CDR1 SEHNR, CDR2 FQNEAQ (reference sequence). Trimming took 4 bases from V and 4 from J; bases not matched to a gene: 14. Here the CDR3 DNA reads TGTGCCAGCAGCTCTCCCTTATCCGGGACAGGCGGCACCGGGGAGCTGTTTTTT. Amino acid sequence: CASSSPLSGTGGTGELFF.

The CDR3 sequence: CASSIGDGGQPQHF. The CDR3 nucleotides are TGTGCCAGTAGTATAGGAGATGGGGGACAGCCCCAGCATTTT. The gene calls are TRBV19 and TRBJ1-5, with D perhaps matching TRBD1 (5 bases). Germline-derived CDR1 and CDR2 are LNHDA and SQIVND (reference sequence). V was trimmed by 1 base and J by 7 bases, leaving 11 bases between them. CDR3 length: 14 amino acids.

This chain links TRBV6-5 with TRBJ1-1; no definite D call. The CDR3 loop spans 15 amino acids. Trimming took off 7 bases at V and 0 bases at J, with 15 bases between the two ends. CDR1 is MNHEY and CDR2 is SVGAGI in the germline V gene. Here the CDR3 reads CASTRGGPMNTEAFF. For the CDR3, the DNA is TGTGCCAGCACCCGCGGCGGGCCCATGAACACTGAAGCTTTCTTT.

This chain connects TRBV7-2 to TRBJ2-2; no clear D. Germline lookup yields CDR1 SGHTA and CDR2 FQGNSA. V shed 1 base and J shed 3 bases, with 3 bases lying between them. This CDR3 is built from 13 residues. CDR3 residues: CASSLVYTGELFF. CDR3 DNA: TGTGCCAGCAGCTTAGTTTACACCGGGGAGCTGTTTTTT.

This chain links TRBV9 with TRBJ1-6; 7 positions agree with TRBD1. The CDR3 has 14 amino acids. V trimming: 3 bases; J trimming: 4 bases; junction bases outside the gene matches: 1. Germline CDR1 is SGDLS and CDR2 is YYNGEE. CDR3 region: CASSATGYNSPLHF. The CDR3 bases are TGTGCCAGCAGCGCGACAGGGTATAATTCACCCCTCCACTTT.

This chain links TRBV5-5 with TRBJ2-7; 12 bases line up with TRBD1. The CDR3 contains 15 residues. Germline V CDR1 and CDR2: SGHKS, YYEKEE (reference sequence). Trimming removed 3 bases from V and 3 bases from J; junction bases left unmatched: 4. The CDR3 spells CASSSGQGAGYEQYF. DNA of the CDR3: TGTGCCAGCAGCTCGGGACAGGGGGCGGGCTACGAGCAGTACTTC.

This chain links TRBV11-2 with TRBJ2-1, with TRBD1 identical over 8 bases. V lost 6 bases, J lost 4 bases, and 11 bases stayed unmatched. Germline CDR1 and CDR2: SGHAT and FQNNGV. CDR3 size: 16 residues. The CDR3 region has the DNA TGTGCCAGCAGGAGGATAAGGACAGGGAGGTACAATGAGCAGTTCTTC. Translating gives CASRRIRTGRYNEQFF.

By share of the sample, this clone is hyperexpanded (1% or more). V and J are TRBV3-1 (or the pseudogene TRBV3-2) and TRBJ2-7, with D uncertain. The CDR3 consists of 11 residues. V dropped 2 bases and J dropped 6 bases, with 5 bases sitting between them. The V gene's germline CDR1 is LGHDT and CDR2 YNNKEL (reference sequence). CDR3 sequence (DNA): TGTGCCAGCAGCCAATGGACCGAGCAGTACTTC. Translated: CASSQWTEQYF.

The V gene is TRBV19, the J gene TRBJ2-4; TRBD1 aligns across 7 bases. The V gene's germline CDR1 is LNHDA and CDR2 SQIVND (reference sequence). The CDR3 spans 14 residues. V lost 6 bases to trimming and J lost 5 bases; unmatched junction nucleotides: 7. CDR3 DNA: TGTGCCAGTAGCTGGGACAGTAGGGAAAACATTCAGTACTTC. Translated, it gives CASSWDSRENIQYF.

This clone was recorded a few times. The chain links TRBV10-3 to TRBJ1-1; possibly TRBD1 for D (5 bases). Deletions cut 6 bases from V and 6 bases from J, with 11 bases between. The germline V gene has CDR1 ENHRY and CDR2 SYGVKD. This CDR3 has 12 residues. CDR3 region: CAISGGLSEAFF. The CDR3 nucleotides read TGTGCCATCAGCGGGGGTTTATCTGAAGCTTTCTTT.

The rearrangement uses TRBV18 and TRBJ2-1; 11 nucleotides line up with TRBD2. In germline, CDR1 is KGHSH, CDR2 LQKENI. The CDR3 is 15 amino acids. J was trimmed by 8 bases and V by 6 bases; bases with no gene match: 9. CDR3 coding DNA: TGTGCCAGCTCGACCGTTAGCGGGAGGGCCGATGAGCAGTTCTTC. Its translation: CASSTVSGRADEQFF. Filled out from reference TRBV18 and TRBJ2-1, the complete variable domain reads NAGVMQNPRHLVRRRGQEARLRCSPMKGHSHVYWYRQLPEEGLKFMVYLQKENIIDESGMPKERFSAEFPKEGPSILRIQQVVRGDSAAYFCASSTVSGRADEQFFGPGTRLTVL.

The chain combines TRBV7-9 with TRBJ2-2; 7 positions agree with TRBD1. CDR1 SEHNR and CDR2 FQNEAQ come from the germline V gene (reference sequence). J lost 7 bases, V lost 3 bases, and 5 bases had no gene match. The CDR3 covers 14 residues. CDR3 region: CASSLESGGGELFF. In DNA form, the CDR3 reads TGTGCCAGCAGCTTGGAGTCAGGGGGCGGGGAGCTGTTTTTT.

This clone was seen a few times. The CDR3 region is CASSTQGKDEAFF. The CDR3 DNA follows: TGTGCCAGCAGCACACAGGGTAAGGATGAAGCTTTCTTT. The V and J genes are TRBV7-9 and TRBJ1-1; a weak D match, TRBD1 (6 bases). CDR1 SEHNR and CDR2 FQNEAQ come from the germline V gene (reference sequence). The CDR3 has 13 amino acids. V was cut by 5 bases and J by 7 bases, with 14 bases left in between.